The 29 T cell receptor beta chains listed next were all sequenced from one sample in a study of molecular identifiers for immune sequencing clone quantification. TCRdb ran MiXCR on the PCR reads and lists one entry per CDR3 protein. The repertoire consists of under 600,000 distinct CDR3 sequences, with about 25% occurring once and the leading ten covering 0.7% to 0.9%. The sequencing sample was made of naive CD8+ T cells from blood, with Jurkat cell RNA spiked in. The subset is: FACS-sorted CD8+CD4-CCR7+CD45RA+ naive T cells. Receptors were obtained from a human donor in good health. Some libraries in this study had Jurkat cell RNA spiked in.

This clonotype was observed a handful of times. The chain employs TRBV7-8 and TRBJ2-7; 7 nucleotides line up with TRBD1. The CDR3 consists of 16 residues. J was trimmed by 0 bases and V by 5 bases; bases with no gene match: 10. CDR1 is SGHVS, CDR2 FQNEAQ, per germline. The CDR3 here is CASSPATGTASYEQYF. DNA for the CDR3: TGTGCCAGCAGCCCAGCGACCGGGACAGCCTCCTACGAGCAGTACTTC.

This clonotype was recorded a few times. V and J are TRBV12-3 or TRBV12-4 and TRBJ2-1, with TRBD2 identical over 10 bases. J gave up 10 bases and V 3 bases, and 12 bases lay outside the gene matches. This CDR3 comprises 16 residues. CDR3 bases: TGTGCCAGCAGTTTCCCTCAGAGCGGGGGGGCTGGAGAGCAGTTCTTC. It codes for CASSFPQSGGAGEQFF.

This chain uses TRBV9 with TRBJ1-5; 9 bases line up with TRBD1. This CDR3 has 17 residues. Trimming cost V 3 bases and J 2 bases; bases outside gene matches: 9. Germline lookup yields CDR1 SGDLS and CDR2 YYNGEE. CDR3 sequence reads: CASSESDRGFGNQPQHF. The CDR3 bases are TGTGCCAGCAGCGAGAGCGACAGGGGGTTTGGCAATCAGCCCCAGCATTTT.

The V call is TRBV30, the J call TRBJ2-7; 7 bases are shared with TRBD1. In germline, CDR1 is GTSNPN, CDR2 SVGIG (reference sequence). This CDR3 is built from 12 residues. J lost 4 bases, V lost 1 base, and 1 base had no gene match. The CDR3 nucleotides are TGTGCCTGGAGTGAGGGGGCTTACGAGCAGTACTTC. Translation: CAWSEGAYEQYF.

This clonotype was detected many times. The gene calls are TRBV19 and TRBJ1-1; perhaps TRBD1 as D (5 bases). Germline V gives CDR1 LNHDA, CDR2 SQIVND (reference sequence). V was pared by 4 bases and J by 7 bases, with 13 bases between. This CDR3 spans 13 amino acids. The CDR3 region is CASSSHVGVEAFF. DNA for the CDR3: TGTGCCAGTAGTAGTCATGTAGGGGTTGAAGCTTTCTTT.

The sample holds many counts of this clonotype. V gene TRBV5-1 combines with J gene TRBJ1-1; D ambiguous. The CDR3 totals 12 residues. The V end was cut by 5 bases, the J end by 3 bases, with 8 bases between. Germline CDR1 SGHRS, CDR2 YFSETQ. CDR3 bases: TGCGCCAGCAGAGCTTATGACACTGAAGCTTTCTTT. Amino acids: CASRAYDTEAFF.

This clonotype has only a few counts. The chain has TRBV4-3 and TRBJ2-1; maybe TRBD1 (6 bases). Germline CDR1 is LGHNA and CDR2 is YSLEER. V shed 0 bases and J shed 8 bases, with 14 bases lying between them. The CDR3 is 15 amino acids. CDR3 loop: CASSQDSHRAYEQFF. DNA for the CDR3: TGCGCCAGCAGCCAAGATTCTCACAGGGCATATGAGCAGTTCTTC.

This clonotype was seen more than once but under ten times. V gene TRBV6-2 or TRBV6-3 combines with J gene TRBJ2-4; D is possibly TRBD2 (5 bases). Trimming removed 6 bases at V and 0 bases at J, with 15 bases between. Germline CDR1 and CDR2: MNHEY and SVGEGT. The CDR3 length is 16 residues. CDR3 in DNA: TGTGCCAGCAGCTACCCCCAGACTATAGCCAAAAACATTCAGTACTTC. It yields the protein CASSYPQTIAKNIQYF.

Concerning this clonotype itself: Given the absence of the conserved phenylalanine or tryptophan at the CDR3 end, a read error is likely. The V call is TRBV5-1, the J call TRBJ2-1, with D perhaps matching TRBD2 (5 bases). The CDR3 consists of 13 residues. The germline V gene has CDR1 SGHRS and CDR2 YFSETQ. Trimming took 0 bases from V and 6 from J, leaving 7 bases between them. In nucleotides, the CDR3 is TGCGCCAGCAGCTTGGCTAGCTTCAATGAGCAGTTCCTC. It encodes CASSLASFNEQFL.

Remarks on this clonotype: Given a much more abundant clone one base away, this may be a read error. The V and J genes are TRBV7-9 and TRBJ2-3; D perhaps matches TRBD2 (5 bases). There are 21 residues in the CDR3. Germline lookup yields CDR1 SEHNR and CDR2 FQNEAQ (reference sequence). CDR3 region: CASSFQSGEPIPDRPTDTRYF. CDR3 bases: TGTGCCAGCAGCTTTCAATCCGGGGAGCCAATCCCGGACCGCCCCACAGATACGCGGTATTTT.

This clonotype was seen many times. The chain employs TRBV4-3 and TRBJ1-1; TRBD1 is a possible D gene (5 bases). Trimming left V 0 bases short and J 7 bases short, with 12 bases between. Germline-derived CDR1 and CDR2 are LGHNA and YSLEER. CDR3 length: 14 residues. The CDR3 here is CASSQDLGQGEAFF. The CDR3 DNA reads as TGCGCCAGCAGCCAAGATCTGGGGCAGGGTGAAGCTTTCTTT.

This clonotype was found many times. The chain uses TRBV20-1 and TRBJ2-7; the D gene is possibly TRBD1 (5 bases). The CDR3 runs 13 residues. Germline assignment: CDR1 DFQATT and CDR2 SNEGSKA (reference sequence). With 1 base removed from V and 0 bases from J, the gap between germline ends came to 7 bases. CDR3 amino acids: CSARGGTSYEQYF. As DNA, the CDR3 is TGCAGTGCTAGAGGGGGCACCTCCTACGAGCAGTACTTC.

The chain employs TRBV7-6 and TRBJ2-7; D is ambiguous. Germline assignment: CDR1 SGHVS and CDR2 FNYEAQ. V lost 1 base and J 2 bases, leaving 9 bases between the germline ends. This CDR3 spans 14 amino acids. CDR3 sequence (DNA): TGTGCCAGCAGCTTAGGGGGATTTACCTACGAGCAGTACTTC. Its protein product is CASSLGGFTYEQYF.

The chain has TRBV6-5 and TRBJ2-1; the D gene is possibly TRBD2 (6 bases). V was pared by 5 bases and J by 2 bases, with 13 bases between. Germline lookup yields CDR1 MNHEY and CDR2 SVGAGI. The CDR3 length is 15 residues. The CDR3 coding sequence is TGTGCCAGCAGTCCCGGAGGGCCGGCCTACAATGAGCAGTTCTTC. Translating it yields CASSPGGPAYNEQFF.

This clonotype was recorded many times. The V call is TRBV13, the J call TRBJ2-7; D is undetermined. Germline CDR1 reads PRHDT; CDR2 reads FYEKMQ (reference sequence). Trimming took 5 bases from V and 4 from J, leaving 6 bases between them. This CDR3 region has 11 residues. This chain's CDR3 is CASSQQYEQYF. Here the CDR3 DNA reads TGTGCCAGCAGCCAGCAGTACGAGCAGTACTTC.

This clonotype was observed many times. This chain joins TRBV5-1 and TRBJ1-1; D unresolved. V dropped 3 bases and J dropped 1 base, with 7 bases sitting between them. Germline CDR1 is SGHRS and CDR2 is YFSETQ. The CDR3 is made up of 13 amino acids. The CDR3 protein is CASSSEGNTEAFF. The CDR3 nucleotides are TGCGCCAGCAGCTCTGAGGGGAACACTGAAGCTTTCTTT.

This clonotype was picked up one time. The chain couples TRBV2 to TRBJ1-1; 8 positions agree with TRBD1. CDR1 is SNHLY and CDR2 is FYNNEI in the germline V gene. V lost 6 bases, J lost 0 bases, and 9 bases stayed unmatched. This CDR3 region has 16 residues. Here the CDR3 DNA reads TGTGCCAGCAGAGAATTGGGACAGGCAATGAACACTGAAGCTTTCTTT. This sequence encodes CASRELGQAMNTEAFF.

This clonotype turned up a few times. This chain uses TRBV4-2 with TRBJ2-7; D unclear. The V gene's germline CDR1 is LGHNA and CDR2 YNFKEQ. CDR3 length equals 15 residues. V was trimmed by 4 bases and J by 2 bases, leaving 15 bases between them. CDR3 residues: CASSPLPSAPYEQYF. DNA of the CDR3: TGTGCCAGCAGCCCCCTCCCCAGCGCTCCCTACGAGCAGTACTTC.

This clonotype was counted between two and nine times. The chain carries TRBV6-2 or TRBV6-3 and TRBJ1-5, with D possibly matching TRBD1 (5 bases). Germline CDR1 MNHEY, CDR2 SVGEGT. The CDR3 consists of 15 residues. The germline V and J ends were trimmed by 3 bases and 0 bases, with 9 bases remaining between them. The CDR3 DNA is TGTGCCAGCAGTTATGGGGGTTATAGCAATCAGCCCCAGCATTTT. Translated, it gives CASSYGGYSNQPQHF.

This chain joins TRBV12-3 or TRBV12-4 and TRBJ2-1; D is uncertain. CDR3 length: 13 amino acids. Trimming stripped 6 bases from V and 8 bases from J, with 14 bases between. CDR3 in amino acids: CASSRSKYDEQFF. The CDR3 region has the DNA TGTGCCAGCAGCCGATCAAAGTACGATGAGCAGTTCTTC.

This clonotype was seen ten or more times. V is TRBV7-9 and J is TRBJ2-7; D gene unclear. This CDR3 has 12 amino acids. With 5 bases removed from V and 2 bases from J, the gap between germline ends came to 7 bases. Germline assignment: CDR1 SEHNR and CDR2 FQNEAQ (reference sequence). The CDR3: CASSLDTYEQYF. CDR3 nucleotide sequence: TGTGCCAGCAGCCTGGATACCTACGAGCAGTACTTC. The complete variable domain, with remaining parts taken from reference TRBV7-9 and TRBJ2-7, reads DTGVSQNPRHKITKRGQNVTFRCDPISEHNRLYWYRQTLGQGPEFLTYFQNEAQLEKSRLLSDRFSAERPKGSFSTLEIQRTEQGDSAMYLCASSLDTYEQYFGPGTRLTVT.

The DNA of the CDR3 is TGTGCCAGCACCAACCTAGCGGGAGCTGCCTACGAGCAGTACTTC. Translation gives CASTNLAGAAYEQYF. The J gene is TRBJ2-7, the V gene TRBV6-5; 10 nucleotides line up with TRBD2. CDR3 length equals 15 residues. The V segment lost 7 bases and the J segment 2 bases; nucleotides outside the gene matches: 8. Germline-derived CDR1 and CDR2 are MNHEY and SVGAGI.

This clonotype was seen more than once but under ten times. V usage is TRBV7-2 and J usage is TRBJ2-7; 9 nucleotides line up with TRBD1. Trimming cost V 4 bases and J 2 bases; bases outside gene matches: 9. The V gene's germline CDR1 is SGHTA and CDR2 FQGNSA. The CDR3 covers 16 residues. CDR3 sequence: CASSSAFGQGTYEQYF. CDR3 DNA sequence: TGTGCCAGCAGCTCAGCTTTCGGACAGGGGACCTACGAGCAGTACTTC.

This chain uses TRBV11-2 with TRBJ2-3, with D uncertain. The germline CDR1 and CDR2 sequences are SGHAT and FQNNGV. There are 13 residues in the CDR3. Deletions cut 6 bases from V and 0 bases from J, with 7 bases between. CDR3 DNA: TGTGCCAGCAGGGTTGGTAGCACAGATACGCAGTATTTT. Translated: CASRVGSTDTQYF.

The chain employs TRBV11-3 and TRBJ2-7; D is unclear. The germline V and J ends were trimmed by 3 bases and 0 bases, with 6 bases remaining between them. Germline V gene data show CDR1 as SGHNT and CDR2 as YENEEA. CDR3 length: 13 residues. The CDR3 bases are TGTGCCAGCAGCTTCGCCGTCTCCTACGAGCAGTACTTC. This gives the protein CASSFAVSYEQYF. Using reference TRBV11-3 and TRBJ2-7 for the parts outside the CDR3, the full variable domain is EAGVVQSPRYKIIEKKQPVAFWCNPISGHNTLYWYLQNLGQGPELLIRYENEEAVDDSQLPKDRFSAERLKGVDSTLKIQPAELGDSAVYLCASSFAVSYEQYFGPGTRLTVT.

This clonotype has only a few counts. CDR3 in DNA: TGTGCCAGCACGAATGGGGCCCAGGTTAGCGAGCAGTACTTC. This gives the protein CASTNGAQVSEQYF. This chain joins TRBV5-6 and TRBJ2-7; TRBD1 is a possible D gene (5 bases). V was cut by 6 bases and J by 6 bases, with 19 bases left in between. Germline loops: CDR1 SGHDT, CDR2 YYEEEE. The CDR3 is made up of 14 amino acids.

The chain carries TRBV7-9 and TRBJ2-5; maybe TRBD1 (5 bases). Germline V lookup: CDR1 SEHNR, CDR2 FQNEAQ (reference sequence). This CDR3 has 14 amino acids. The V gene lost 7 bases and the J gene lost 4 bases, with 16 bases spanning the gap. CDR3 bases: TGTGCCAGCACCTACTCCCAGGGTTCAGAGACCCAGTACTTC. Its protein is CASTYSQGSETQYF.

This clonotype was picked up many times. This rearrangement joins TRBV9 to TRBJ2-7; 7 bases agree with TRBD1. The CDR3 length is 14 residues. Germline loops: CDR1 SGDLS, CDR2 YYNGEE. Trimming at V came to 4 bases and at J to 4 bases, leaving 8 bases not matched to a gene. The CDR3 DNA follows: TGTGCCAGCAGCCCCCCGGGACAGAGTTACGAGCAGTACTTC. Protein product: CASSPPGQSYEQYF.

The V gene is TRBV10-3, the J gene TRBJ2-2; D not resolved. The V gene's germline CDR1 is ENHRY and CDR2 SYGVKD. With 0 bases removed from V and 5 bases from J, the gap between germline ends came to 13 bases. There are 16 residues in the CDR3. Written as DNA, the CDR3 is TGTGCCATCAGTGAGTCCGGACGAGGTTGGACCGGGGAGCTGTTTTTT. Translating it yields CAISESGRGWTGELFF.